This T cell receptor beta chain derives from a study of T-cell reconstitution after alpha-beta-depleted transplantation in children. V lost 2 bases to trimming and J lost 9 bases, with 26 bases between them. Germline V gene lookup returns CDR1 DFQATT and CDR2 SNEGSKA (reference sequence). The CDR3 spans 17 residues. For TCRbeta, the library was prepared with unique molecular identifiers. TCRdb re-called the PCR reads through MiXCR, storing one row per CDR3 protein. Counted here are about 980,000 distinct CDR3 sequences, about 30% occurring once; the ten biggest clones make up roughly 27%. This TCR was sampled from a boy under three years old who had a stem cell transplant for SCID, so the T cells may come from the graft donor. This chain links TRBV20-1 with TRBJ2-1, with D possibly being TRBD1 or TRBD2 (6 bases each). Sequencing was performed on PBMCs, mostly from graft donor cells, taken 360 days after TCRalphabeta/CD19-depleted stem cell transplant. The CDR3 region has the DNA TGCAGTGCTAGAAGATGGAGGGGGTCGGGAGAGCCCGGTGAGCAGTTCTTC. This translates into CSARRWRGSGEPGEQFF.